The rows below give T cell receptor beta chains drawn from one sample of a study of molecular identifiers for immune sequencing clone quantification. TCRdb fed the PCR reads into MiXCR, producing one record per CDR3 protein. The table records about 630,000 distinct CDR3 sequences, around 25% of them present only once. The sample consisted of naive CD8+ T cells from blood, with Jurkat cell RNA spiked in. These receptor sequences come from a human donor in good health. Some libraries in this study had Jurkat cell RNA spiked in. The CDR3 runs from the conserved cysteine through the conserved F or W. Fields, in order: V gene, CDR3 protein.

TRBV27	CASSLYQGSYEQYF
TRBV7-2	CASSPFLQENTEAFF
TRBV5-1	CASSLEVTNTEAFF
TRBV12-3/TRBV12-4	CASTDSSYNEQFF
TRBV6-5	CATGEGWSSYGYTF
TRBV5-1	CASSLGQGAFFGTEAFF
TRBV12-3/TRBV12-4	CASSLLGRTSTDTQYF
TRBV3-2	CASSQEVVWAGSTDTQYF
TRBV6-2/TRBV6-3	CASCLTNDHIDTQYF
TRBV20-1	CSANDWTSWTDTQYF
TRBV5-4	CVSSLYSGGLDEQFF
TRBV3-1	CASSQQGGYNEQFF
TRBV7-2	CASSPIVMGNTEAFF
TRBV19	CASASGPYEQYF
TRBV7-6	CASSYNRGLEAQYF